This T cell receptor beta chain derives from a study of blood T cell repertoires in COVID-19. The wider study: The United States, Italy and Spain supplied acute and convalescent COVID-19 samples. PBMCs, B-cell-depleted T cells, or T cells were the source of the cDNA or gDNA that made up the material.

This clone was seen a few times. The CDR3 length is 16 residues. From germline, CDR1 is MNHEY and CDR2 SVGAGI. V lost 0 bases, J lost 0 bases, and 11 bases lay in between. Original methodology: Amplification with reference gene primers provided the estimates of nucleated cell counts. Libraries were prepared by immunoSEQ multiplex PCR; TCRdb keeps only in-frame clonotypes and omits some of them. V and J calls plus clone size are reproduced from that table; the DNA served to infer D and trimming. The sample has 70,000 to 95,000 clones, approximately 80% seen once. The chain uses TRBV6-5 and TRBJ1-1; D gene unclear. Material for sequencing was peripheral blood. The source is a human donor in a cohort sampled during active COVID-19. The CDR3 coding sequence is TGTGCCAGCAGTTACTCATCGGCGGGATTGAACACTGAAGCTTTCTTT. Translating it yields CASSYSSAGLNTEAFF.